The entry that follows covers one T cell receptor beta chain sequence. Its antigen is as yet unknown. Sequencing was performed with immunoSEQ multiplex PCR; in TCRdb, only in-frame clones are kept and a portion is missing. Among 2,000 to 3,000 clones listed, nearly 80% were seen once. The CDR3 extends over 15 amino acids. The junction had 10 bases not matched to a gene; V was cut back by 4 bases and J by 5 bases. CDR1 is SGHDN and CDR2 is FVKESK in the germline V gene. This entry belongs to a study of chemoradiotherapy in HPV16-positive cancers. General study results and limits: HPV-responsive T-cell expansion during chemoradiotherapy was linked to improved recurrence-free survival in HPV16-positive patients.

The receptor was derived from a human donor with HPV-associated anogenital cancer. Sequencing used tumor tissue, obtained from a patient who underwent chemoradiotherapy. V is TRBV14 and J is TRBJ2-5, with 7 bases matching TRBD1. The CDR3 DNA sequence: TGTGCCAGCAGCCCTCGGGGCAGGGGGTTCGAGACCCAGTACTTC. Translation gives CASSPRGRGFETQYF. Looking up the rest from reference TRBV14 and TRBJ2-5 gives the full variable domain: EAGVTQFPSHSVIEKGQTVTLRCDPISGHDNLYWYRRVMGKEIKFLLHFVKESKQDESGMPNNRFLAERTGGTYSTLKVQPAELEDSGVYFCASSPRGRGFETQYFGPGTRLLVL.